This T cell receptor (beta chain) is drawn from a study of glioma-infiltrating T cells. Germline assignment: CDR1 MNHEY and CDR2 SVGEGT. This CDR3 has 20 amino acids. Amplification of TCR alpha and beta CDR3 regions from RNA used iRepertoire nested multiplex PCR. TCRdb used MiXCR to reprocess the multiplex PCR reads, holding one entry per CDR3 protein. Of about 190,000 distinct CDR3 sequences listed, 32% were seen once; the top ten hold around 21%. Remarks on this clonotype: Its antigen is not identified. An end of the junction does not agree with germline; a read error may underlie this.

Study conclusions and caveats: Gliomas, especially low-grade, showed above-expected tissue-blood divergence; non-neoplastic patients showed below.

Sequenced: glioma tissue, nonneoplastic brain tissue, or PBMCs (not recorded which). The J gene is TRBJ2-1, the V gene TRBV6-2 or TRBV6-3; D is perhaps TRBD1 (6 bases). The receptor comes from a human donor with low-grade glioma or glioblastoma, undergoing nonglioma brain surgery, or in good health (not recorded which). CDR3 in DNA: TGTGCCGGCAGTTACTCGAAGGTCCCCGGGACAACGCCACTATACAATGAGCAGTTCTTC. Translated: CAGSYSKVPGTTPLYNEQFF.